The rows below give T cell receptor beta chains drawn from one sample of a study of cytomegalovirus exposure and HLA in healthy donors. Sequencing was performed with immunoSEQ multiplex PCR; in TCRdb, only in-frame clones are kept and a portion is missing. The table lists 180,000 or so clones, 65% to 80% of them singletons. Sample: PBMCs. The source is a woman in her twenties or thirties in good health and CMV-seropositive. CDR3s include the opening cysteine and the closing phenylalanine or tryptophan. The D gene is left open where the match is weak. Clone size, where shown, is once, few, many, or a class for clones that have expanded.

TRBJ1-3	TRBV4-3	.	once	CASRTGNTIYF	TGCGCCAGCAGGACAGGAAACACCATATATTTT
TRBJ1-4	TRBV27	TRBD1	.	CASSPQTGVKEKLFF	TGTGCCAGCAGTCCCCAAACAGGGGTTAAGGAAAAACTGTTTTTT
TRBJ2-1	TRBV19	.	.	CASSTTVSSYNEQFF	TGTGCCAGTAGCACTACGGTTAGCTCCTACAATGAGCAGTTCTTC
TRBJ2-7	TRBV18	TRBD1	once	CASSHWDRATYEQYF	TGTGCCAGCTCACACTGGGACAGGGCCACCTACGAGCAGTACTTC
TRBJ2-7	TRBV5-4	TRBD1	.	CASSEPDRGGYEQYF	TGTGCCAGCAGCGAACCGGACAGGGGCGGGTACGAGCAGTACTTC
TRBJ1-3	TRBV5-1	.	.	CASSLGRAAGNTIYF	TGCGCCAGCAGCTTAGGCAGGGCGGCTGGAAACACCATATATTTT
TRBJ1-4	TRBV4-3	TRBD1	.	CASSQGDRVVEKLFF	TGCGCCAGCAGCCAAGGGGACAGGGTAGTTGAAAAACTGTTTTTT
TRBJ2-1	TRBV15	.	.	CATSRGGEYNEQFF	TGTGCCACCAGCAGAGGGGGGGAGTACAATGAGCAGTTCTTC
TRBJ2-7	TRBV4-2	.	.	CASSQQDRGGYEQYF	TGTGCCAGCAGCCAACAGGACAGAGGTGGTTACGAGCAGTACTTC
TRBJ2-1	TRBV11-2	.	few	CASSFSPTSGQFF	TGTGCCAGCAGCTTCTCCCCGACCTCGGGGCAGTTCTTC
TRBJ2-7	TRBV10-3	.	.	CAISEMGDSSYEQYF	TGTGCCATCAGTGAAATGGGTGACAGCTCCTACGAGCAGTACTTC
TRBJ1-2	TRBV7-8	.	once	CASSPQGANYGYTF	TGTGCCAGCAGCCCACAGGGAGCTAACTATGGCTACACCTTC
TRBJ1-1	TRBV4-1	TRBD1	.	CASSQGNRGQRNTEAFF	TGCGCCAGCAGCCAAGGGAACAGGGGGCAGAGAAACACTGAAGCTTTCTTT
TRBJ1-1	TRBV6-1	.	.	CASTPAGQLDEAFF	TGTGCCAGCACCCCAGCTGGACAGCTAGATGAAGCTTTCTTT
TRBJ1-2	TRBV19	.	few	CASSMSTSSYGYTF	TGTGCCAGTAGTATGTCGACATCGAGCTATGGCTACACCTTC
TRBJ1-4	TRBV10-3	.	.	CAINAGPNEKLFF	TGTGCCATCAACGCAGGCCCTAATGAAAAACTGTTTTTT
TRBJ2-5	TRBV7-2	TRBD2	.	CASSPLPGLAGKETQYF	TGTGCCAGCAGCCCCCTCCCGGGACTAGCGGGGAAAGAGACCCAGTACTTC
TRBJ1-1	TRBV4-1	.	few	CASSQGLRGTEAFF	TGCGCCAGCAGCCAGGGTTTACGGGGAACTGAAGCTTTCTTT
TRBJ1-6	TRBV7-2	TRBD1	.	CASSSTGVNSPLHF	TGTGCCAGCAGCTCTACAGGGGTGAATTCACCCCTCCACTTT
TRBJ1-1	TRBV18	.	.	CASSLTGWAEAFF	TGTGCCAGCTCACTAACAGGGTGGGCTGAAGCTTTCTTT
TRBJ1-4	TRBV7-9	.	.	CASSSFTGLLFF	TGTGCCAGCAGCTCCTTTACAGGTCTACTGTTTTTT
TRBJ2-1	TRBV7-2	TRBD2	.	CASSLVAGDNEQFF	TGTGCCAGCAGCTTAGTGGCGGGGGACAATGAGCAGTTCTTC
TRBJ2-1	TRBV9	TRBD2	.	CASSVKSAGGLIDEQFF	TGTGCCAGCAGCGTAAAGTCGGCGGGGGGGCTGATCGATGAGCAGTTCTTC
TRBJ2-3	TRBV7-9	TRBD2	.	CASSLLRTSGGGDTQYF	TGTGCCAGCAGCTTATTGAGGACTAGCGGGGGAGGGGATACGCAGTATTTT
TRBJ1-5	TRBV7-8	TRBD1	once	CASSSPQGGRNQPQHF	TGTGCCAGCAGCTCACCACAGGGGGGAAGGAATCAGCCCCAGCATTTT
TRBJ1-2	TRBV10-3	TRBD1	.	CAISEVRDRGKRGYTF	TGTGCCATCAGTGAGGTCCGGGACAGGGGAAAAAGAGGCTACACCTTC
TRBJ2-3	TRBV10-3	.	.	CAISIGAPDTQYF	TGTGCCATCAGCATCGGTGCCCCAGATACGCAGTATTTT
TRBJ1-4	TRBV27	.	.	CASSTGSPNEKLFF	TGTGCCAGCAGCACAGGGAGCCCTAATGAAAAACTGTTTTTT
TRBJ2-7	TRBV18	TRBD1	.	CASSPIMSTGLSYEQYF	TGTGCCAGCTCTCCCATAATGTCGACAGGGTTATCCTACGAGCAGTACTTC
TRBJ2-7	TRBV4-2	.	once	CASSRQGDRYEQYF	TGTGCCAGCAGCAGACAAGGGGATCGGTACGAGCAGTACTTC
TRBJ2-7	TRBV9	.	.	CASSGRDSPYEQYF	TGTGCCAGCTCCGGGCGGGACTCCCCCTACGAGCAGTACTTC
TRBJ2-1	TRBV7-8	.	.	CASSPSPGGGRYEQFF	TGTGCCAGCAGCCCGTCCCCGGGGGGCGGTCGCTATGAGCAGTTCTTC
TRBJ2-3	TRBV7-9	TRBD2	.	CASSEPLAGGITDTQYF	TGTGCCAGCAGCGAGCCCCTAGCGGGGGGGATTACAGATACGCAGTATTTT
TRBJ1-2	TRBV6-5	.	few	CASSQGGGYTF	TGTGCCAGCAGCCAGGGTGGTGGCTACACCTTC
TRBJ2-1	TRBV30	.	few	CAWSGGVFNEQFF	TGTGCCTGGAGTGGGGGAGTCTTCAATGAGCAGTTCTTC
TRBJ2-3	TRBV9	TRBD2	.	CASSVDGGARTQYF	TGTGCCAGCAGCGTAGACGGGGGGGCCAGGACGCAGTATTTT
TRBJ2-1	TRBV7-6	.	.	CASSLVGGRDEQFF	TGTGCCAGCAGCTTAGTGGGGGGAAGGGATGAGCAGTTCTTC
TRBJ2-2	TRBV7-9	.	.	CASSHSNSLGELFF	TGTGCCAGCAGCCACTCCAATTCACTCGGGGAGCTGTTTTTT
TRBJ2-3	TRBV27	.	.	CASSPLAPRDTQYF	TGTGCCAGCAGCCCCCTAGCACCTCGCGATACGCAGTATTTT
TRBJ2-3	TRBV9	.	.	CASSRGRPSMDTQYF	TGTGCCAGCTCGCGGGGGCGGCCGAGTATGGATACGCAGTATTTT
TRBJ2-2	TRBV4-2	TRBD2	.	CASSHGLAGLENGELFF	TGTGCCAGCAGCCACGGACTAGCGGGGCTTGAGAACGGGGAGCTGTTTTTT
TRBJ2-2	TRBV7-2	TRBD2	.	CASSLLIGGGAGELFF	TGTGCCAGCAGCTTGTTAATTGGCGGGGGGGCCGGGGAGCTGTTTTTT
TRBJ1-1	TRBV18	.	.	CASSPGSNTEAFF	TGTGCCAGCTCACCAGGCTCGAACACTGAAGCTTTCTTT
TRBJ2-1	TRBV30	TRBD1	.	CAWDPGQLIKEQFF	TGTGCCTGGGACCCGGGACAGCTTATAAAGGAGCAGTTCTTC
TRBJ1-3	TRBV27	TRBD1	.	CASKGQGHTIYF	TGTGCCAGCAAAGGACAGGGGCACACCATATATTTT
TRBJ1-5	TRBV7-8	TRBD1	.	CASSLGQGNQPQHF	TGTGCCAGCAGCTTAGGACAGGGTAATCAGCCCCAGCATTTT
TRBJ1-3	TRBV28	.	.	CATIQRNTIYF	TGTGCCACAATACAGAGAAACACCATATATTTT
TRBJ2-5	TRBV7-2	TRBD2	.	CASSLLGPSGGSQTQYF	TGTGCCAGCAGCTTACTGGGTCCTAGCGGGGGTTCTCAGACCCAGTACTTC
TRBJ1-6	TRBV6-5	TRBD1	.	CASSSDRRVSPLHF	TGTGCCAGCAGTTCGGACAGGAGGGTCTCACCCCTCCACTTT
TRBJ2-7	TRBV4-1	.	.	CASSPGYGYEQYF	TGCGCCAGCAGCCCGGGGTACGGCTACGAGCAGTACTTC
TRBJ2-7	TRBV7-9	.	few	CASSSVGRSYEQYF	TGTGCCAGCAGCTCTGTGGGCAGGTCCTACGAGCAGTACTTC
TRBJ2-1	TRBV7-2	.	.	CASRSGWGPYNEQFF	TGTGCCAGCAGATCGGGATGGGGGCCTTACAATGAGCAGTTCTTC
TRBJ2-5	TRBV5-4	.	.	CASSPGPGMETQYF	TGTGCCAGCAGCCCCGGACCGGGGATGGAGACCCAGTACTTC
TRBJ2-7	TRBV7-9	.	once	CASSGGSYEQYF	TGTGCCAGCAGCGGCGGATCCTACGAGCAGTACTTC
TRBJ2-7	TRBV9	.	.	CASSPPGSEQYF	TGTGCCAGCAGCCCCCCAGGTTCCGAGCAGTACTTC
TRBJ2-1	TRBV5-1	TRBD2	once	CASSSNSGGAYNEQFF	TGCGCCAGCAGCTCCAATAGCGGGGGCGCTTACAATGAGCAGTTCTTC